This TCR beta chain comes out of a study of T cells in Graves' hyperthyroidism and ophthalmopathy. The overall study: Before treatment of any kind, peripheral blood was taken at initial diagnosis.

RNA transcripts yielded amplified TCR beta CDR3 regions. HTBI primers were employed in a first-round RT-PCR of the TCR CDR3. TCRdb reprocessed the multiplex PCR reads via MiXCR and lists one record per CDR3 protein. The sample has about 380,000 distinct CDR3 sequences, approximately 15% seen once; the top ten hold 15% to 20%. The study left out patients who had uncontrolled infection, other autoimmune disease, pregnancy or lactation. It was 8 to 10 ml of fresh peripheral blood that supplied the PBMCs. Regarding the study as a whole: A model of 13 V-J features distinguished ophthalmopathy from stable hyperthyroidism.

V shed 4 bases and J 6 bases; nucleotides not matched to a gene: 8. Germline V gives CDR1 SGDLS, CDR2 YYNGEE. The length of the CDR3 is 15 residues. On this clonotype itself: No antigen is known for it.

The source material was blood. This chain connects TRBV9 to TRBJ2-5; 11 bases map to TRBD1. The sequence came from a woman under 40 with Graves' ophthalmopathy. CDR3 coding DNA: TGTGCCAGCAGCCCGCCGGGACAGGGGGTAAAGACCCAGTACTTC. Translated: CASSPPGQGVKTQYF.